These 13 T cell receptor beta chains came from one sample sequenced in a study of identical twins. TCRdb passed the 5' RACE reads through MiXCR, listing each CDR3 protein once. The sample records more than 400,000 distinct CDR3 sequences, 15% being singletons. These data also featured in a second study, about yellow fever vaccine responses in identical twins.

Sequencing was carried out using CD4+ T cells sorted from blood. The origin of the receptors is a woman aged 18-29 years in good health.

The chain links TRBV24-1 to TRBJ2-3, with unresolved D. The CDR3 extends over 13 amino acids. The germline V gene encodes CDR1 KGHDR and CDR2 SFDVKD. The germline V and J ends were trimmed by 4 bases and 3 bases, with 7 bases remaining between them. The CDR3 is CATSEFYTDTQYF. The CDR3 DNA reads TGTGCCACCAGTGAGTTTTATACAGATACGCAGTATTTT.

This clonotype was picked up a small number of times. The rearrangement joins TRBV5-1 to TRBJ2-1; the match to TRBD2 covers 10 bases. V lost 3 bases to trimming and J lost 0 bases; unmatched junction nucleotides: 3. This CDR3 is built from 16 residues. The V gene's germline CDR1 is SGHRS and CDR2 YFSETQ. The CDR3 loop is CASSSPSGSSYNEQFF. Here the CDR3 DNA reads TGCGCCAGCAGCTCCCCTAGCGGGAGCTCCTACAATGAGCAGTTCTTC. The variable domain in full, completed from reference TRBV5-1 and TRBJ2-1, reads KAGVTQTPRYLIKTRGQQVTLSCSPISGHRSVSWYQQTPGQGLQFLFEYFSETQRNKGNFPGRFSGRQFSNSRSEMNVSTLELGDSALYLCASSSPSGSSYNEQFFGPGTRLTVL.

V gene TRBV20-1 combines with J gene TRBJ2-5, with a tentative D call TRBD1 (6 bases). Deletions cut 3 bases from V and 1 base from J, with 9 bases between. CDR3 length: 13 amino acids. The V gene's germline CDR1 is DFQATT and CDR2 SNEGSKA (reference sequence). The CDR3 DNA sequence: TGCAGTGCTAGTAGACAGGCCCAAGAGACCCAGTACTTC. Its protein is CSASRQAQETQYF.

The V gene is TRBV7-2, the J gene TRBJ2-7; the match to TRBD1 covers 9 bases. This CDR3 has 15 residues. Unmatched junction bases numbered 3, after V lost 3 bases and J lost 0 bases. Germline V CDR1 and CDR2: SGHTA, FQGNSA. CDR3 sequence reads: CASSLGTGISYEQYF. DNA of the CDR3: TGTGCCAGCAGCTTGGGGACAGGGATCTCCTACGAGCAGTACTTC.

This clonotype was found a few times. The chain links TRBV7-3 to TRBJ2-1; 10 bases fit TRBD2. Trimming cost V 0 bases and J 2 bases; bases outside gene matches: 1. The CDR3 runs 16 residues. The germline gives CDR1 SGHTA, CDR2 FQGTGA. DNA of the CDR3: TGTGCCAGCAGCTTAACGACTAGCGGGCCCTACAATGAGCAGTTCTTC. This sequence encodes CASSLTTSGPYNEQFF.

This rearrangement joins TRBV7-9 to TRBJ2-1; D not certain. The germline CDR1 and CDR2 sequences are SEHNR and FQNEAQ (reference sequence). The V end was cut by 5 bases, the J end by 0 bases, with 8 bases between. The CDR3 totals 14 residues. This CDR3 is CASSPPLSYNEQFF. The CDR3 region has the DNA TGTGCCAGCAGCCCACCCCTCTCCTACAATGAGCAGTTCTTC.

This clonotype was counted a few times. The rearrangement joins TRBV2 to TRBJ1-2, with no clear D. Germline lookup yields CDR1 SNHLY and CDR2 FYNNEI. The CDR3 is made up of 14 amino acids. Between the trimmed V and J ends, which lost 3 bases and 4 bases, there was a span of 12 bases. CDR3: CASSDEDLGYGYTF. DNA of the CDR3: TGTGCCAGCAGTGATGAGGACTTGGGCTATGGCTACACCTTC.

The chain carries TRBV5-1 and TRBJ2-1, with 11 bases lining up with TRBD2. J lost 6 bases, V lost 3 bases, and 8 bases had no gene match. The CDR3 length is 16 residues. In germline, CDR1 is SGHRS, CDR2 YFSETQ. The DNA for the CDR3 is TGCGCCAGCAGCTCCCTACTAGCGGGAGCAAGCAATGAGCAGTTCTTC. Amino acids: CASSSLLAGASNEQFF.

This clonotype was seen only a few times. The rearrangement links TRBV15 to TRBJ2-5, with D perhaps matching TRBD2 (5 bases). The CDR3 runs 13 residues. The V and J ends lost 4 bases and 5 bases respectively, with 11 bases between them. Per germline, CDR1 LNHNV and CDR2 YYDKDF (reference sequence). This CDR3 is CATSTGSSETQYF. CDR3 sequence (DNA): TGTGCCACCAGCACGGGGAGTTCGGAGACCCAGTACTTC.

As DNA, the CDR3 is TGTGCCAGCAGCTCTAGCGGGGTCGCGGATACGCAGTATTTT. This gives the protein CASSSSGVADTQYF. J is TRBJ2-3 and V is TRBV7-7, with 9 bases matching TRBD2. J gave up 6 bases and V 4 bases, and 5 bases lay outside the gene matches. This CDR3 has 14 amino acids. In germline, CDR1 is SSHAT, CDR2 FNYEAQ (reference sequence).

This clonotype has just a few counts. The chain carries TRBV10-3 and TRBJ2-3; 11 bases line up with TRBD2. J lost 2 bases, V lost 11 bases, and 12 bases had no gene match. This CDR3 is built from 16 residues. Per germline, CDR1 ENHRY and CDR2 SYGVKD. CDR3: CASIPGLAGDTDTQYF. In DNA form, the CDR3 reads TGTGCCTCCATCCCCGGACTAGCGGGTGACACAGATACGCAGTATTTT.

This clonotype was counted many times. CDR3 sequence: CASRSGSGMNTEAFF. The CDR3 bases are TGTGCCAGCAGGTCAGGGTCGGGTATGAACACTGAAGCTTTCTTT. The gene calls are TRBV12-3 or TRBV12-4 and TRBJ1-1; the D gene is possibly TRBD1 (5 bases). This CDR3 comprises 15 residues. Trimming removed 6 bases at V and 0 bases at J, with 14 bases between.

This clonotype was picked up a small number of times. CDR3: CATSRDGRDTQYF. The CDR3 nucleotides are TGTGCCACCAGCAGAGATGGAAGAGATACGCAGTATTTT. The chain links TRBV15 to TRBJ2-3; no clear D gene. Germline CDR1 and CDR2: LNHNV and YYDKDF (reference sequence). V lost 0 bases to trimming and J lost 5 bases, with 6 bases between them. There are 13 residues in the CDR3.